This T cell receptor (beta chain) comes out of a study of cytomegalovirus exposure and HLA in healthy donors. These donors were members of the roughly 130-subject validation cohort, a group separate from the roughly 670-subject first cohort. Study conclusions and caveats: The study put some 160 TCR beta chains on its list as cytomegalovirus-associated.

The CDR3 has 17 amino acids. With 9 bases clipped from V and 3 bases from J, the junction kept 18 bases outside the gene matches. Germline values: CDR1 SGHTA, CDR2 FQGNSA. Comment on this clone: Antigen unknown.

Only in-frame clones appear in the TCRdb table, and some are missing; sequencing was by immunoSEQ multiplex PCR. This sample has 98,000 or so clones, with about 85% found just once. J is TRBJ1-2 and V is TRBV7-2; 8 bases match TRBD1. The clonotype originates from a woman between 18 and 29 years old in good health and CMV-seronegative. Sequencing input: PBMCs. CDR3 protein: CASQQGARTIIDYGYTF. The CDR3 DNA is TGTGCCAGTCAGCAGGGGGCGCGAACTATAATTGACTATGGCTACACCTTC. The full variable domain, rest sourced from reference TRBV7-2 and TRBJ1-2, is GAGVSQSPSNKVTEKGKDVELRCDPISGHTALYWYRQSLGQGLEFLIYFQGNSAPDKSGLPSDRFSAERTGGSVSTLTIQRTQQEDSAVYLCASQQGARTIIDYGYTFGSGTRLTVV.